This TCR beta chain stems from a study of cytomegalovirus exposure and HLA in healthy donors. Broader study findings: A later analysis linked a missense DCLRE1C variant to TCR beta V- and J-gene trimming.

Germline-derived CDR1 and CDR2 are MNHEY and SMNVEV (reference sequence). V shed 5 bases and J 3 bases; nucleotides not matched to a gene: 6. The CDR3 extends over 14 amino acids. Comments on this clone: Its cognate antigen is unknown.

Vbeta (60) and Jbeta (13) primers were used in the PCR. Produced via immunoSEQ multiplex PCR; TCRdb's table is partial and in-frame only. In the table there are around 120,000 clones, 70% to 80% of which are singletons. Sequencing was done on a sample of PBMCs. This clonotype was obtained from a woman aged 50 to 60 in good health and CMV-seronegative. The chain has TRBV27 and TRBJ2-7, with 8 bases fitting TRBD1. The CDR3 loop is CASSAGGARYEQYF. DNA for the CDR3: TGTGCCAGCAGTGCAGGGGGCGCACGCTACGAGCAGTACTTC.